This T cell receptor beta chain was obtained from a study of blood T cell repertoires in COVID-19. Background on the study: PBMCs, B-cell-depleted T cells, or T cells provided the cDNA or gDNA that made up the material.

This clone was found a few times. CDR1 MNHEY and CDR2 SVGAGI come from the germline V gene. V dropped 5 bases and J dropped 4 bases, with 8 bases sitting between them. The CDR3 has 12 residues. Assay used: immunoSEQ multiplex PCR; TCRdb lists only in-frame clones, some missing. The data show more than 75,000 clones, more than 75% seen once. This clonotype was obtained from a woman in her 70s with acute or convalescent COVID-19. The sequencing input was peripheral blood. The V and J genes are TRBV6-5 and TRBJ1-2, with D possibly matching TRBD1 (6 bases). The CDR3 region is CASSQTGYGYTF. DNA for the CDR3: TGTGCCAGCAGTCAGACAGGCTATGGCTACACCTTC.